Listed here are 21 T cell receptor beta chains from one sample, sequenced in a study of a mutant IDH1 vaccine in newly diagnosed glioma. No cognate antigen is known for these TCRs. This sample's time point: week 23, last vaccination. Vaccination used 300 ug of mutant IDH1 20-mer peptide per dose, with topical imiquimod. The table came from immunoSEQ multiplex PCR; TCRdb's copy has only in-frame clones and leaves some out. The sample shows roughly 70,000 clones, over 75% of them seen only once. The input for sequencing was PBMCs, taken from a glioma patient whose treatment included an IDH1 peptide vaccine. Receptors originate from a man aged 18 to 30 with glioma.

The chain joins TRBV27 to TRBJ1-6; D ambiguous. The CDR3 is 13 amino acids. V lost 5 bases and J 4 bases, leaving 6 bases between the germline ends. The germline gives CDR1 MNHEY, CDR2 SMNVEV (reference sequence). The CDR3 region has the DNA TGTGCCAGCAGTCGGAGTTATAATTCACCCCTCCACTTT. Translated: CASSRSYNSPLHF.

J is TRBJ1-3 and V is TRBV2; D unclear. There are 9 residues in the CDR3. Germline V gives CDR1 SNHLY, CDR2 FYNNEI. Deletions cut 5 bases from V and 12 bases from J, with 5 bases between. This CDR3 reads CASSPNIYF. The CDR3 DNA reads TGTGCCAGCAGTCCTAACATATATTTT.

The chain uses TRBV6-5 and TRBJ1-2, with D possibly matching TRBD1 (5 bases). The CDR3 covers 14 residues. With 11 bases removed from V and 5 bases from J, the gap between germline ends came to 21 bases. From germline, CDR1 is MNHEY and CDR2 SVGAGI. The CDR3 region is CAVARTGAPYGYTF. CDR3 DNA sequence: TGTGCCGTAGCTAGGACCGGGGCCCCTTATGGCTACACCTTC.

The gene calls are TRBV7-2 and TRBJ1-1, with 12 bases lining up with TRBD1. Germline CDR1 and CDR2: SGHTA and FQGNSA. V shed 5 bases and J 4 bases; nucleotides not matched to a gene: 11. There are 17 residues in the CDR3. CDR3: CASSPGTGGASITEAFF. CDR3 nucleotide sequence: TGTGCCAGCAGCCCCGGGACAGGGGGCGCCTCGATCACTGAAGCTTTCTTT.

The J gene is TRBJ2-2, the V gene TRBV10-3; TRBD2 matches at 7 bases. Germline assignment: CDR1 ENHRY and CDR2 SYGVKD. J was trimmed by 11 bases and V by 6 bases; bases with no gene match: 15. This CDR3 comprises 15 residues. CDR3 nucleotides: TGTGCCATCAGGAGAGGACTAGACTCTCCCTCTGAGCTGTTTTTT. It is translated as CAIRRGLDSPSELFF.

The chain combines TRBV4-1 with TRBJ2-1, with a weak D call TRBD2 (7 bases). The germline CDR1 and CDR2 sequences are MGHRA and YSYEKL. V was shortened by 0 bases and J by 0 bases, with 12 bases between the two germline ends. The CDR3 has 17 amino acids. CDR3 sequence reads: CASSQDGGRVSYNEQFF. The DNA for the CDR3 is TGCGCCAGCAGCCAAGACGGGGGGCGAGTCTCCTACAATGAGCAGTTCTTC.

The CDR3 region is CASGKWDGNQPQHF. The CDR3 DNA sequence: TGTGCCAGCGGGAAATGGGATGGCAATCAGCCCCAGCATTTT. This chain uses TRBV6-5 with TRBJ1-5, with D unclear. Germline-derived CDR1 and CDR2 are MNHEY and SVGAGI. Trimming took off 8 bases at V and 2 bases at J, with 13 bases between the two ends. This CDR3 has 14 amino acids.

This chain joins TRBV29-1 and TRBJ2-1; D gene unclear. Germline lookup yields CDR1 SQVTM and CDR2 ANQGSEA. The length of the CDR3 is 13 residues. V was cut by 6 bases and J by 2 bases, with 11 bases left in between. DNA for the CDR3: TGCAGCGTCTCTGGCCGGGCCTACAATGAGCAGTTCTTC. Amino acid sequence: CSVSGRAYNEQFF.

The rearrangement uses TRBV19 and TRBJ1-5; D ambiguous. The CDR3 contains 12 residues. The V end lost 10 bases, the J end lost 3 bases, and 10 bases lay between the germline ends. CDR1 LNHDA and CDR2 SQIVND come from the germline V gene (reference sequence). In DNA form, the CDR3 reads TGTGCCACTGGGGATTCCAATCAGCCCCAGCATTTT. This encodes CATGDSNQPQHF.

This clone has a single count. V usage is TRBV11-2 and J usage is TRBJ1-3; D remains unclear. The germline V and J ends were trimmed by 7 bases and 4 bases, with 5 bases remaining between them. CDR1 and CDR2 from the germline V gene are SGHAT and FQNNGV. CDR3 length equals 11 residues. The CDR3 is CASTLGNTIYF. CDR3 in DNA: TGTGCCAGCACACTAGGAAACACCATATATTTT.

The J gene is TRBJ2-2, the V gene TRBV29-1; no reliable D call. The V end was cut by 6 bases, the J end by 0 bases, with 5 bases between. Germline V lookup: CDR1 SQVTM, CDR2 ANQGSEA. There are 12 residues in the CDR3. The CDR3 nucleotides are TGCAGCGTACAGACGAACACCGGGGAGCTGTTTTTT. As protein: CSVQTNTGELFF.

The rearrangement uses TRBV18 and TRBJ2-7; 7 bases are a match to TRBD2. CDR1 KGHSH and CDR2 LQKENI come from the germline V gene. V lost 3 bases to trimming and J lost 0 bases; unmatched junction nucleotides: 14. The CDR3 loop spans 18 amino acids. The CDR3 bases are TGTGCCAGCTCACCGGGGAGGGAAGCGGAATTCAGCTCCTACGAGCAGTACTTC. It translates to CASSPGREAEFSSYEQYF. The full variable domain, its missing parts supplied by reference TRBV18 and TRBJ2-7, is NAGVMQNPRHLVRRRGQEARLRCSPMKGHSHVYWYRQLPEEGLKFMVYLQKENIIDESGMPKERFSAEFPKEGPSILRIQQVVRGDSAAYFCASSPGREAEFSSYEQYFGPGTRLTVT.

V gene TRBV7-9 combines with J gene TRBJ2-7; possibly TRBD1 or TRBD2 for D (5 bases each). The germline V gene has CDR1 SEHNR and CDR2 FQNEAQ (reference sequence). Trimming left V 5 bases short and J 4 bases short, with 9 bases between. The CDR3 runs 12 residues. The CDR3 DNA sequence: TGTGCCAGCAGCCCCGGGGCGTACGAGCAGTACTTC. This encodes CASSPGAYEQYF.

The gene calls are TRBV6-5 and TRBJ1-1; D is perhaps TRBD1 (5 bases). CDR1 is MNHEY and CDR2 is SVGAGI in the germline V gene. The CDR3 is 15 residues long. Trimming left V 0 bases short and J 4 bases short, with 12 bases between. The CDR3 protein is CASSYSEGPLTEAFF. The CDR3 DNA is TGTGCCAGCAGTTACTCGGAGGGGCCCCTCACTGAAGCTTTCTTT.

By share, this clone ranks as medium-sized. The V and J genes are TRBV4-3 and TRBJ1-4, with a tentative D call TRBD1 (5 bases). Germline values: CDR1 LGHNA, CDR2 YSLEER. V lost 0 bases and J 8 bases, leaving 13 bases between the germline ends. The CDR3 covers 15 residues. The DNA for the CDR3 is TGCGCCAGCAGCCAAGATCGTGGGGCGGGCGAAAAACTGTTTTTT. Translation: CASSQDRGAGEKLFF.

This sequence joins TRBV4-1 and TRBJ1-1; TRBD1 might be the D (6 bases). Trimming removed 5 bases at V and 5 bases at J, with 30 bases between. The CDR3 extends over 19 amino acids. Germline lookup yields CDR1 MGHRA and CDR2 YSYEKL. Written as DNA, the CDR3 is TGCGCCAGCAGCGCCGAGGGGGGCTCATGGGGGGGCGCAACGACTGAAGCTTTCTTT. This gives the protein CASSAEGGSWGGATTEAFF.

J is TRBJ1-2 and V is TRBV10-1; D is perhaps TRBD1 (5 bases). This CDR3 comprises 12 residues. Trimming removed 6 bases at V and 7 bases at J, with 12 bases between. Germline assignment: CDR1 WNHNN and CDR2 SYGVQD (reference sequence). CDR3 DNA sequence: TGCGCCAGCAGGTTACCAGGGATTGGCTACACCTTC. Its translation: CASRLPGIGYTF.

The rearrangement uses TRBV11-3 and TRBJ1-5; a weak D match, TRBD1 (6 bases). Trimming shortened V by 6 bases and J by 5 bases, and 29 bases separated the two germline ends. This CDR3 has 19 residues. Germline-derived CDR1 and CDR2 are SGHNT and YENEEA. The CDR3 bases are TGTGCCAGCAGTAACCCGGACAGCCCCATCAACCGGCGTTATCAGCCCCAGCATTTT. Translating gives CASSNPDSPINRRYQPQHF. Filled out from reference TRBV11-3 and TRBJ1-5, the complete variable domain reads EAGVVQSPRYKIIEKKQPVAFWCNPISGHNTLYWYLQNLGQGPELLIRYENEEAVDDSQLPKDRFSAERLKGVDSTLKIQPAELGDSAVYLCASSNPDSPINRRYQPQHFGDGTRLSIL.

This chain uses TRBV4-3 with TRBJ2-2, with 10 bases identical to TRBD2. The CDR3 runs to 18 residues. V dropped 3 bases and J dropped 4; count of bases not matched to a gene: 11. Germline values: CDR1 LGHNA, CDR2 YSLEER. The CDR3 here is CASSHVAVPSGGTGELFF. The CDR3 nucleotides are TGCGCCAGCAGCCATGTTGCCGTTCCTAGCGGGGGCACCGGGGAGCTGTTTTTT.

This rearrangement joins TRBV7-2 to TRBJ2-7; D gene uncertain. Trimming pared 5 bases from V and 3 bases from J, leaving 11 bases between. The CDR3 has 13 residues. Germline CDR1 SGHTA, CDR2 FQGNSA. The CDR3 DNA reads TGTGCCAGCAGCGGACCTACCCGCTACGAGCAGTACTTC. Residues: CASSGPTRYEQYF.

CDR3 in DNA: TGCGGAGTCGGGCAGGGCACCGGGGAGCTGTTTTTT. Its protein product is CGVGQGTGELFF. The V and J genes are TRBV29-1 and TRBJ2-2, with D perhaps TRBD1 (5 bases). Germline V gives CDR1 SQVTM, CDR2 ANQGSEA. CDR3 size: 12 residues.